Below, one TCR beta chain is given with its context. The CDR3 extends over 13 amino acids. Germline CDR1 is ENHRY and CDR2 is SYGVKD. V trimming: 8 bases; J trimming: 6 bases; junction bases outside the gene matches: 4. This sample was taken from a study of T cell changes during pregnancy in multiple sclerosis. Sequencing used immunoSEQ multiplex PCR; TCRdb keeps in-frame clones, though not all of them. In the table there are about 100,000 clones, about 90% of which are singletons. The sequence was obtained from a female donor with multiple sclerosis, enrolled in a pregnancy study. The specimen comprised peripheral blood, sampled after pregnancy. The chain couples TRBV10-3 to TRBJ1-6, with 7 bases identical to TRBD1. The chain's CDR3 is CAIGGTANSPLHF. CDR3 sequence (DNA): TGTGCCATCGGCGGGACAGCTAATTCACCCCTCCACTTT.